Here is one T cell receptor (beta chain) with its context. The antigen remains undetermined. This entry belongs to a study of OX40 agonist ivuxolimab in advanced cancers. Generated by immunoSEQ multiplex PCR, the TCRdb table keeps only in-frame clones and is missing some. Altogether almost 85,000 clones are present, roughly 86% being singletons, with the ten largest covering 6.5%. Study findings and constraints: Clonal expansion was seen in CD4+ and CD8+ blood T cells by week 6 at 0.1 to 3.0 mg/kg.

The V segment lost 2 bases and the J segment 7 bases; nucleotides outside the gene matches: 12. The CDR3 spans 17 residues. The sequencing used CD4+ or CD8+ T cells sorted from blood, collected in a trial of the OX40 agonist ivuxolimab. The sequence came from an adult with an advanced solid tumor such as melanoma, head and neck, liver or kidney cancer. V is TRBV23-1 and J is TRBJ1-5; 9 positions agree with TRBD1. TRBV23-1 is an ORF, with its function uncertain. CDR3 sequence reads: CASSQNSHRGLGQPQHF. Here the CDR3 DNA reads TGCGCCAGCAGTCAAAATTCGCACAGGGGGCTGGGGCAGCCCCAGCATTTT.